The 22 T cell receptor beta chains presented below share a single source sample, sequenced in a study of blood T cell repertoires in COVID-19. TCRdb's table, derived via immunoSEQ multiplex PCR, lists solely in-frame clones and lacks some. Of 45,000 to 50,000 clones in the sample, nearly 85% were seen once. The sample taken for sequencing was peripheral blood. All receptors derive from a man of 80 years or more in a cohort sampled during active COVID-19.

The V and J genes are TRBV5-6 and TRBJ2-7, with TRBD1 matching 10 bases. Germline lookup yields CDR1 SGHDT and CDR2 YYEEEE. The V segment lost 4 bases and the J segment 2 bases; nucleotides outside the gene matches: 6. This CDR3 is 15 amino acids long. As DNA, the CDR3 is TGTGCCAGCAGCCGGGTAGGACAGGGGGCCTACGAGCAGTACTTC. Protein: CASSRVGQGAYEQYF.

The CDR3 nucleotides read TGTGCCAGCTCACCTTATGCTAGCGGGAGGCAAGAGACCCAGTACTTC. This codes for CASSPYASGRQETQYF. The chain is built from TRBV18 and TRBJ2-5; 11 bases fit TRBD2. Trimming cost V 3 bases and J 2 bases; bases outside gene matches: 5. The CDR3 covers 16 residues. Per germline, CDR1 KGHSH and CDR2 LQKENI.

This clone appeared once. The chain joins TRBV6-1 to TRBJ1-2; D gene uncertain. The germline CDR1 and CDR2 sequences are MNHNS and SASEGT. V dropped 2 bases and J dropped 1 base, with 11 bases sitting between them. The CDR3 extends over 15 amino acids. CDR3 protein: CASSETVRNNYGYTF. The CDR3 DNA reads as TGTGCCAGCAGTGAAACAGTCAGAAATAACTATGGCTACACCTTC.

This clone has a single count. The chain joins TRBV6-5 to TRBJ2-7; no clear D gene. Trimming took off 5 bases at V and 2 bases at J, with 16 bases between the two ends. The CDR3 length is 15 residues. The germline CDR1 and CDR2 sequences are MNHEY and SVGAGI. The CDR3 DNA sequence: TGTGCCAGCAGTCGCGTTGTCGACAAGACCTACGAGCAGTACTTC. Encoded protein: CASSRVVDKTYEQYF.

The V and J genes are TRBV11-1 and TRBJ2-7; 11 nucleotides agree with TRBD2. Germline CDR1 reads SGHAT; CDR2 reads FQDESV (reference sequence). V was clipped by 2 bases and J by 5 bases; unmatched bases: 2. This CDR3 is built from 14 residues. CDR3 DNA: TGTGCCAGCAGCTTACTAGCGGGGGGAAACGAGCAGTACTTC. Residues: CASSLLAGGNEQYF.

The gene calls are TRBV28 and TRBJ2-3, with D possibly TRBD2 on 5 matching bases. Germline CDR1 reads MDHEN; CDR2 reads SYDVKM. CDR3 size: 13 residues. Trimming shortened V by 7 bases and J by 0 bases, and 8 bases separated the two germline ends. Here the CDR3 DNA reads TGTGCCAGCACCCGGGGAAGCACAGATACGCAGTATTTT. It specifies CASTRGSTDTQYF.

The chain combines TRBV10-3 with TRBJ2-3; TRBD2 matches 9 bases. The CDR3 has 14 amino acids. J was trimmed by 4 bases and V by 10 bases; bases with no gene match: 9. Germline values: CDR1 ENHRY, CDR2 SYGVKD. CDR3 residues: CATIIAGASDTQYF. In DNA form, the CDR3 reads TGTGCCACCATAATAGCGGGAGCTTCAGATACGCAGTATTTT.

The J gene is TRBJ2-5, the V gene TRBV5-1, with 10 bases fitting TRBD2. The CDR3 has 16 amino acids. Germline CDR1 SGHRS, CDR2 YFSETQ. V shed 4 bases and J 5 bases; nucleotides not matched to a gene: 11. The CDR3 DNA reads TGCGCCAGCAGCGGGACTAGCGCTACTCAGGGGGAGACCCAGTACTTC. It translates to CASSGTSATQGETQYF.

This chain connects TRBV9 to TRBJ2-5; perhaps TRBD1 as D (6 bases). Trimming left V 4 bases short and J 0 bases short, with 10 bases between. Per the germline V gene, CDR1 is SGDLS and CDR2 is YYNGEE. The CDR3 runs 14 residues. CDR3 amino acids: CASSPGTYQETQYF. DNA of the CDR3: TGTGCCAGCAGCCCGGGGACATACCAAGAGACCCAGTACTTC.

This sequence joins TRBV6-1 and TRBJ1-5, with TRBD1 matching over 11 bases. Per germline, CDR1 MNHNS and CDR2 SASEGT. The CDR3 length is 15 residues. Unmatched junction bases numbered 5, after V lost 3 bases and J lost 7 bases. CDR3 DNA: TGTGCCAGCAGTGATAGGGGACAGGGGGGACAGCCCCAGCATTTT. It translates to CASSDRGQGGQPQHF.

The CDR3 bases are TGTGCCAGCAGCTTATGGGGGGGACCCGTAGACAATGAGCAGTTCTTC. Its protein is CASSLWGGPVDNEQFF. The chain recombines TRBV7-9 with TRBJ2-1; TRBD2 aligns across 7 bases. Germline V gene sequence: CDR1 SEHNR, CDR2 FQNEAQ (reference sequence). V dropped 2 bases and J dropped 5; count of bases not matched to a gene: 9. CDR3 size: 16 residues.

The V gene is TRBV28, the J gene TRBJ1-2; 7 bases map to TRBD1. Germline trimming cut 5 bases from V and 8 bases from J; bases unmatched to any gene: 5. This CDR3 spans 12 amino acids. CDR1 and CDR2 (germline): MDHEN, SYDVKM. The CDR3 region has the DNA TGTGCCAGCAGTAAGAGACAGGGCGGCTACACCTTC. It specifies CASSKRQGGYTF.

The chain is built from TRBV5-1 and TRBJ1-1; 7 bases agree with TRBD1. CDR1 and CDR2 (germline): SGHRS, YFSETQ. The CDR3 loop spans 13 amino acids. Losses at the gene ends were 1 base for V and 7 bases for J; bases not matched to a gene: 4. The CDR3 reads CASSLRGRDEAFF. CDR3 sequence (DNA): TGCGCCAGCAGCTTGAGGGGGCGGGATGAAGCTTTCTTT.

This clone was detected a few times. The CDR3 coding sequence is TGTGCCAGTAGTACCTACCGTTCGGCGGGAGAAGGCACCGGGGAGCTGTTTTTT. Its translation: CASSTYRSAGEGTGELFF. The chain combines TRBV19 with TRBJ2-2, with TRBD2 matching over 7 bases. Germline loops: CDR1 LNHDA, CDR2 SQIVND (reference sequence). CDR3 size: 18 residues. J was trimmed by 4 bases and V by 4 bases; bases with no gene match: 15.

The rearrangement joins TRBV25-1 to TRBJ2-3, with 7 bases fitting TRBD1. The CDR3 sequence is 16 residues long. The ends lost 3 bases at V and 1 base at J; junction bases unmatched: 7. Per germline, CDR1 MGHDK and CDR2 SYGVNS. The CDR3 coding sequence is TGTGCCAGCAGTGACCACAGGGGAGACGGCACAGATACGCAGTATTTT. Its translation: CASSDHRGDGTDTQYF. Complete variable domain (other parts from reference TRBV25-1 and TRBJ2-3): EADIYQTPRYLVIGTGKKITLECSQTMGHDKMYWYQQDPGMELHLIHYSYGVNSTEKGDLSSESTVSRIRTEHFPLTLESARPSHTSQYLCASSDHRGDGTDTQYFGPGTRLTVL.

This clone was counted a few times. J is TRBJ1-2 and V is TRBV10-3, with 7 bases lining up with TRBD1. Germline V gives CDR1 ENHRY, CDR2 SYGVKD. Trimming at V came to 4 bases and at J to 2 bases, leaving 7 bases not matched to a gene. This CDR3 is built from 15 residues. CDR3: CAISVSGQINYGYTF. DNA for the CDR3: TGTGCCATCAGTGTCTCGGGACAGATCAACTATGGCTACACCTTC.

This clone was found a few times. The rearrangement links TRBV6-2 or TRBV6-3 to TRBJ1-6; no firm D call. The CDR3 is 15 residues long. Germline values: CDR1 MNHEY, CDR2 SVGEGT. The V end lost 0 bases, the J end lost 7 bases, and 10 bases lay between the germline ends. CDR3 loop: CASSYSNRDNSPLHF. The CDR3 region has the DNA TGTGCCAGCAGTTACTCGAACAGAGACAATTCACCCCTCCACTTT.

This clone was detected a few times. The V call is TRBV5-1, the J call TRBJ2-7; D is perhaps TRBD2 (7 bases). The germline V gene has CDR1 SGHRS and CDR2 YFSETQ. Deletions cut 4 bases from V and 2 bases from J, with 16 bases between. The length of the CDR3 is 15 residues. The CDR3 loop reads CASSLNGGLPYEQYF. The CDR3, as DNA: TGCGCCAGCAGCCTAAACGGGGGGCTGCCCTACGAGCAGTACTTC. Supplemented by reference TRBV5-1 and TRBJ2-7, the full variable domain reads KAGVTQTPRYLIKTRGQQVTLSCSPISGHRSVSWYQQTPGQGLQFLFEYFSETQRNKGNFPGRFSGRQFSNSRSEMNVSTLELGDSALYLCASSLNGGLPYEQYFGPGTRLTVT.

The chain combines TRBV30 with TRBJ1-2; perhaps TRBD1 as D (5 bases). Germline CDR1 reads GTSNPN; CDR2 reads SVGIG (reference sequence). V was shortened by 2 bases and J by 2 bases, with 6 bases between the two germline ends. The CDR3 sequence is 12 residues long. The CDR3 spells CAWSQGNYGYTF. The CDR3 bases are TGTGCCTGGAGTCAGGGAAACTATGGCTACACCTTC.

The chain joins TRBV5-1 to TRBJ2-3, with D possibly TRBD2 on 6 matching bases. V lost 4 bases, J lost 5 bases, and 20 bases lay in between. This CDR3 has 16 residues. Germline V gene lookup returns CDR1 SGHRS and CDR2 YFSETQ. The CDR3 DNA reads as TGCGCCAGCAGCGGCCGGAGGGCGGGAATTGAAGATACGCAGTATTTT. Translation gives CASSGRRAGIEDTQYF.

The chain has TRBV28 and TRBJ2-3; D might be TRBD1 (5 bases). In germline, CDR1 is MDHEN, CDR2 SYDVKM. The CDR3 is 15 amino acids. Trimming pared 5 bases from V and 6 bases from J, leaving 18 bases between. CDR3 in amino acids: CASSPPNRQSDTQYF. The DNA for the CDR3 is TGTGCCAGCAGTCCCCCAAATCGACAGTCTGATACGCAGTATTTT.

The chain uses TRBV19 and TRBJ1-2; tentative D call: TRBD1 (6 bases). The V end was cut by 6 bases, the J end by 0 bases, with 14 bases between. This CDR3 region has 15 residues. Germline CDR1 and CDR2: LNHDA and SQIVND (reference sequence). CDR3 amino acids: CASRPDSNPNYGYTF. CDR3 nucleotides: TGTGCCAGTAGACCGGACAGTAATCCTAACTATGGCTACACCTTC.